This T cell receptor beta chain is drawn from a study of regulatory T cells in long-lasting Graves disease. General study points: Limited samples may have lowered accuracy.

Indicated time point: persistent/refractory GD, antithyroid drugs over 5 years with positive TRAb. PBMC-derived RNA was used for the TCR library. The CDR3 is made up of 18 amino acids. The V and J ends lost 5 bases and 1 base respectively, with 23 bases between them. Germline V gene lookup returns CDR1 MDHEN and CDR2 SYDVKM. This clonotype was detected many times. The antigen is not known. Arm-PCR of CDR3 regions with iRepertoire HTBI primers generated TCR beta libraries. TCRdb ran MiXCR on the multiplex PCR reads and lists one entry per CDR3 protein. This sample has 390,000 or so distinct CDR3 sequences; approximately 23% occur once, and the top ten carry around a quarter.

The chain employs TRBV28 and TRBJ1-2; no clear D. This clonotype was obtained from a woman in her 40s with Graves disease. The starting material was peripheral blood mononuclear cells (PBMCs), obtained when the disease was refractory, from a patient treated with antithyroid drugs. The CDR3 region is CASSQYMRRPSYNYGYTF. In DNA form, the CDR3 reads TGTGCCAGCAGTCAATATATGCGGAGACCAAGTTATAACTATGGCTACACCTTC.